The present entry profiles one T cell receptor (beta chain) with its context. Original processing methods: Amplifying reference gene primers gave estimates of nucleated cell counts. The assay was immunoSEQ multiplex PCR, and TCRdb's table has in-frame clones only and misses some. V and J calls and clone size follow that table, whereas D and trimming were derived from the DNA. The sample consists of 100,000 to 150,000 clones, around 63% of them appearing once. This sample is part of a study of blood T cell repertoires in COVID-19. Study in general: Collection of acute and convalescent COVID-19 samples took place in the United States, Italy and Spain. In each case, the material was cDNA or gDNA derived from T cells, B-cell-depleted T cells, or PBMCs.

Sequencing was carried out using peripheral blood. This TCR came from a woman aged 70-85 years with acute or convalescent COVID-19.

The CDR3 loop is CASSQVSGRTGTGELFF. For the CDR3, the DNA is TGTGCCAGCAGCCAAGTAAGTGGCCGGACAGGTACCGGGGAGCTGTTTTTT. The chain recombines TRBV3-1 (or the pseudogene TRBV3-2) with TRBJ2-2, with TRBD1 matching over 7 bases. With V trimmed by 1 base and J by 5 bases, 10 bases remained unmatched. The CDR3 consists of 17 residues. Germline V gene data show CDR1 as LGHDT and CDR2 as YNNKEL (reference sequence).